A single sample gave rise to the 24 T cell receptor beta chains below, sequenced in a study of neoadjuvant nivolumab and ipilimumab in lung cancer. The table came from immunoSEQ multiplex PCR; TCRdb's copy has only in-frame clones and leaves some out. The sample lists 7,000 or so clones, 65% to 85% occurring once. The sequenced sample was tumor tissue, obtained after neoadjuvant nivolumab, alone or with ipilimumab, at or shortly before surgery. The origin of the receptors is an adult with non-small cell lung cancer.

J is TRBJ1-4 and V is TRBV18, with D perhaps TRBD1 (5 bases). The germline CDR1 and CDR2 sequences are KGHSH and LQKENI. Trimming took off 6 bases at V and 5 bases at J, with 16 bases between the two ends. The CDR3 totals 15 residues. The CDR3 loop reads CASSLRGPPNEKLFF. DNA of the CDR3: TGTGCCAGCTCCCTGAGGGGACCTCCAAATGAAAAACTGTTTTTT.

The rearrangement joins TRBV7-2 to TRBJ1-5, with D uncertain. CDR1 is SGHTA, CDR2 FQGNSA, per germline. V lost 3 bases and J 6 bases, leaving 15 bases between the germline ends. The length of the CDR3 is 15 residues. The chain's CDR3 is CASSFDSTGSQPQHF. For the CDR3, the DNA is TGTGCCAGCAGCTTTGACTCTACGGGCAGTCAGCCCCAGCATTTT.

The chain has TRBV11-2 and TRBJ2-5; D is uncertain. The CDR3 sequence is 13 residues long. V lost 1 base and J 0 bases, leaving 3 bases between the germline ends. Germline V gene data show CDR1 as SGHAT and CDR2 as FQNNGV. The CDR3 region has the DNA TGTGCCAGCAGCTTAGTTAACCAAGAGACCCAGTACTTC. Amino acid sequence: CASSLVNQETQYF.

This clone was seen a single time. The genes are TRBV10-1 and TRBJ1-1; D is unclear. The CDR3 is made up of 15 amino acids. Germline V CDR1 and CDR2: WNHNN, SYGVQD (reference sequence). The V gene lost 0 bases and the J gene lost 4 bases, with 12 bases spanning the gap. CDR3 in DNA: TGCGCCAGCAGTGAGTCGGGGAGGGCCGCCACTGAAGCTTTCTTT. It is translated as CASSESGRAATEAFF.

There are a few counts of this clone. This chain connects TRBV7-9 to TRBJ1-2, with 9 bases that match TRBD1. With V trimmed by 3 bases and J by 7 bases, 0 bases remained unmatched. CDR3 length: 12 residues. The V gene's germline CDR1 is SEHNR and CDR2 FQNEAQ (reference sequence). CDR3 sequence: CASSLDRGGYTF. In nucleotides, the CDR3 is TGTGCCAGCAGCTTGGACAGGGGTGGCTACACCTTC.

V is TRBV5-5 and J is TRBJ2-2; tentatively, D is TRBD1 (5 bases). Per the germline V gene, CDR1 is SGHKS and CDR2 is YYEKEE (reference sequence). The V and J ends lost 4 bases and 6 bases respectively, with 16 bases between them. The CDR3 has 15 amino acids. In DNA, the CDR3 is TGTGCCAGCAGCCCGGCGGAAGGGGCGGCCGGGGAGCTGTTTTTT. This translates into CASSPAEGAAGELFF.

The V and J genes are TRBV18 and TRBJ1-4; D is unclear. The CDR3 extends over 14 amino acids. Trimming removed 3 bases from V and 2 bases from J, with 7 bases in between. Germline CDR1 is KGHSH and CDR2 is LQKENI. DNA of the CDR3: TGTGCCAGCTCACCTGTAGGCACTAATGAAAAACTGTTTTTT. It codes for CASSPVGTNEKLFF.

V gene TRBV19 combines with J gene TRBJ1-1; D may be TRBD1 (5 bases). The germline gives CDR1 LNHDA, CDR2 SQIVND (reference sequence). The CDR3 loop spans 13 amino acids. Trimming pared 4 bases from V and 6 bases from J, leaving 12 bases between. The CDR3 region is CASSTTGLSEAFF. CDR3 nucleotide sequence: TGTGCCAGTAGTACTACAGGTTTATCTGAAGCTTTCTTT.

The chain couples TRBV5-4 to TRBJ2-7; 7 bases are a match to TRBD1. V lost 1 base, J lost 6 bases, and 7 bases stayed unmatched. The CDR3 spans 14 residues. CDR1 and CDR2 (germline): SGHNT, YYREEE (reference sequence). CDR3 nucleotides: TGTGCCAGCAGCTTGAAACAGGGGAACCGCGAGCAGTACTTC. It yields the protein CASSLKQGNREQYF.

This chain connects TRBV6-1 to TRBJ2-5; possibly TRBD1 or TRBD2 for D (5 bases each). The J call may be incorrect, as the DNA end agrees better with TRBJ2-7. The V gene's germline CDR1 is MNHNS and CDR2 SASEGT. This CDR3 is built from 11 residues. CDR3 sequence: CASRGEYEQYF. The CDR3, as DNA: TGTGCCAGCAGGGGGGAGTACGAGCAGTACTTC.

The J gene is TRBJ2-7, the V gene TRBV5-6; maybe TRBD2 (5 bases). Trimming pared 4 bases from V and 7 bases from J, leaving 18 bases between. This CDR3 has 14 residues. Germline CDR1 and CDR2: SGHDT and YYEEEE. The CDR3 protein is CASSPGIPPREQYF. In DNA, the CDR3 is TGTGCCAGCAGCCCCGGGATCCCTCCGCGTGAGCAGTACTTC.

This clone occurred a few times. This chain uses TRBV28 with TRBJ2-1; the match to TRBD1 covers 7 bases. From germline, CDR1 is MDHEN and CDR2 SYDVKM. This CDR3 is 15 amino acids long. V shed 6 bases, J shed 7 bases, and the junction held 12 bases outside the gene matches. Here the CDR3 DNA reads TGTGCCAGCAGCCCTCAAGACAGGGTTAGGAATGAGCAGTTCTTC. The encoded protein is CASSPQDRVRNEQFF.

This chain joins TRBV28 and TRBJ2-7; 13 positions agree with TRBD2. The CDR3 spans 16 residues. J lost 6 bases, V lost 5 bases, and 10 bases had no gene match. In germline, CDR1 is MDHEN, CDR2 SYDVKM. DNA of the CDR3: TGTGCCAGCAGTCCCTGGACTAGCGGGAGACAAGGCGAGCAGTACTTC. This translates into CASSPWTSGRQGEQYF.

The rearrangement uses TRBV5-6 and TRBJ2-1, with 15 nucleotides matching TRBD2. The germline gives CDR1 SGHDT, CDR2 YYEEEE. The CDR3 runs 16 residues. V lost 3 bases to trimming and J lost 10 bases; unmatched junction nucleotides: 8. CDR3 DNA: TGTGCCAGCAGCTGGCGGACTAGCGGGAGGGTTTTCGAGCAGTTCTTC. It translates to CASSWRTSGRVFEQFF.

The V and J genes are TRBV5-5 and TRBJ2-7; TRBD1 aligns across 9 bases. V lost 5 bases and J lost 0; bases outside the gene matches: 9. The CDR3 has 16 amino acids. Germline CDR1 is SGHKS and CDR2 is YYEKEE (reference sequence). CDR3 sequence: CASRRTGTGISYEQYF. The CDR3 region has the DNA TGTGCCAGCAGGCGCACCGGGACAGGGATCTCCTACGAGCAGTACTTC.

The chain links TRBV10-1 to TRBJ2-7; TRBD1 aligns across 8 bases. Germline V gives CDR1 WNHNN, CDR2 SYGVQD (reference sequence). The CDR3 totals 15 residues. Losses at the gene ends were 2 bases for V and 5 bases for J; bases not matched to a gene: 8. The CDR3 region is CASSEGAAGGDEQYF. In DNA, the CDR3 is TGCGCCAGCAGTGAGGGGGCGGCAGGGGGCGACGAGCAGTACTTC.

The J gene is TRBJ1-2, the V gene TRBV15; unclear D gene. This CDR3 has 15 amino acids. V gave up 0 bases and J gave up 8 bases, with 16 bases separating them. Germline V lookup: CDR1 LNHNV, CDR2 YYDKDF (reference sequence). The CDR3 coding sequence is TGTGCCACCAGCAGAGATTATAGTCTCGGGTCGGGCTACACCTTC. This encodes CATSRDYSLGSGYTF.

The chain combines TRBV28 with TRBJ2-6; 7 positions agree with TRBD1. Germline V gene sequence: CDR1 MDHEN, CDR2 SYDVKM. This CDR3 is 13 amino acids long. CDR3: CATGLSGANVLTF. The CDR3 nucleotides read TGTGCGACAGGGCTCTCTGGGGCCAACGTCCTGACTTTC.

J is TRBJ2-1 and V is TRBV10-3, with TRBD2 matching 9 bases. The CDR3 loop spans 13 amino acids. The junction had 0 bases not matched to a gene; V was cut back by 2 bases and J by 7 bases. From germline, CDR1 is ENHRY and CDR2 SYGVKD. Written as DNA, the CDR3 is TGTGCCATCAGTGAGACTAGCGGGAATGAGCAGTTCTTC. It specifies CAISETSGNEQFF.

V and J are TRBV10-2 and TRBJ2-2; 14 bases align to TRBD2. The V gene end was trimmed by 7 bases and the J gene end by 4 bases; junction bases not matched to a gene: 5. This CDR3 region has 16 residues. The germline V gene encodes CDR1 WSHSY and CDR2 SAAADI. The DNA of the CDR3 is TGCGCCAGCATAGGGACTAGCGGGAGCGTCACCGGGGAGCTGTTTTTT. This codes for CASIGTSGSVTGELFF.

This chain joins TRBV18 and TRBJ1-2; possibly TRBD1 for D (6 bases). V dropped 2 bases and J dropped 4 bases, with 14 bases sitting between them. The germline CDR1 and CDR2 sequences are KGHSH and LQKENI. This CDR3 is 15 amino acids long. The DNA for the CDR3 is TGTGCCAGCTCACCAACCTTTGGACAGATCTATGGCTACACCTTC. Its translation is CASSPTFGQIYGYTF.

This clone was picked up a small number of times. V gene TRBV5-1 combines with J gene TRBJ1-4; D remains unclear. There are 16 residues in the CDR3. The V end lost 1 base, the J end lost 5 bases, and 15 bases lay between the germline ends. CDR1 and CDR2 from the germline V gene are SGHRS and YFSETQ. The CDR3 sequence: CASSLRPLQSNEKLFF. CDR3 coding DNA: TGCGCCAGCAGCTTGAGGCCCCTTCAGTCGAATGAAAAACTGTTTTTT.

This clone was detected only a few times. The chain links TRBV28 to TRBJ2-3; TRBD2 agrees at 11 bases. The germline V gene encodes CDR1 MDHEN and CDR2 SYDVKM. V was pared by 8 bases and J by 2 bases, with 6 bases of the junction left unmatched. This CDR3 is 15 amino acids long. DNA for the CDR3: TGTGCCAGCTCGTCGGGACTAGCGGTCACAGATACGCAGTATTTT. Its translation is CASSSGLAVTDTQYF.

The rearrangement links TRBV2 to TRBJ2-7; D unclear. The V gene lost 7 bases and the J gene lost 3 bases, with 10 bases spanning the gap. CDR1 is SNHLY, CDR2 FYNNEI, per germline. The CDR3 totals 12 residues. As DNA, the CDR3 is TGTGCCAGCAAATTCAACAGCTACGAGCAGTACTTC. Encoded protein: CASKFNSYEQYF.